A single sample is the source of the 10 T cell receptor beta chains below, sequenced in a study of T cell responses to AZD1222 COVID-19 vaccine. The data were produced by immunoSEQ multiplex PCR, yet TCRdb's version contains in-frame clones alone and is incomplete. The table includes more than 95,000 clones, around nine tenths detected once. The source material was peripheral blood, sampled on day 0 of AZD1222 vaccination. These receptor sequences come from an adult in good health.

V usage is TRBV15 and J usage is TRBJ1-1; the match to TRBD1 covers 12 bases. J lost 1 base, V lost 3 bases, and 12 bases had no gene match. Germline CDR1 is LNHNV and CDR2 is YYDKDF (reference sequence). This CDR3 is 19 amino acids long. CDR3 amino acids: CATSSRIPGQGAWNTEAFF. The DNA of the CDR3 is TGTGCCACCAGCAGCCGAATACCGGGACAGGGGGCTTGGAACACTGAAGCTTTCTTT.

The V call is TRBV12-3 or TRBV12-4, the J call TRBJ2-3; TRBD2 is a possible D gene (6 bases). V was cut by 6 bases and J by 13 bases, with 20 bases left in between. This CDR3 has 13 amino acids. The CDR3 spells CASSPASPGVKYF. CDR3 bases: TGTGCCAGCAGCCCTGCGTCCCCGGGGGTGAAGTATTTT.

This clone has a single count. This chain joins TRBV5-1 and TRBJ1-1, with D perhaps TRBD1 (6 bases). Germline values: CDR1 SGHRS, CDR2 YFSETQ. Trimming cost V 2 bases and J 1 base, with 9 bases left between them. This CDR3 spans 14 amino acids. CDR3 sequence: CASSFQGSNTEAFF. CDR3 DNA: TGCGCCAGCAGCTTTCAGGGGTCGAACACTGAAGCTTTCTTT.

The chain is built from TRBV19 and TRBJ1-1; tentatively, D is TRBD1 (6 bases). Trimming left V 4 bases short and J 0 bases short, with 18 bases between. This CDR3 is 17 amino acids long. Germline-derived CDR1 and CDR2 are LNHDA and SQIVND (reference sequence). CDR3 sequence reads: CASSTNQKQGLNTEAFF. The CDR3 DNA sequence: TGTGCCAGTAGTACAAACCAAAAACAGGGATTGAACACTGAAGCTTTCTTT.

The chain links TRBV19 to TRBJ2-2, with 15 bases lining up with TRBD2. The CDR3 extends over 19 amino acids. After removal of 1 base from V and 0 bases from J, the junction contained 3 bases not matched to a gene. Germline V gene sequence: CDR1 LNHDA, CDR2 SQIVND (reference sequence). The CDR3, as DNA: TGTGCCAGTAGTATAGGGACTAGCGGGAGGGACACGAACACCGGGGAGCTGTTTTTT. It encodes CASSIGTSGRDTNTGELFF.

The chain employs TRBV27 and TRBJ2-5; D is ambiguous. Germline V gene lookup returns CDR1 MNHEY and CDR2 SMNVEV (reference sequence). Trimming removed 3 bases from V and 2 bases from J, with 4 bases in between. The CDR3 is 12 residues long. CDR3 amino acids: CASSFPQETQYF. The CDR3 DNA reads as TGTGCCAGCAGTTTCCCGCAAGAGACCCAGTACTTC.

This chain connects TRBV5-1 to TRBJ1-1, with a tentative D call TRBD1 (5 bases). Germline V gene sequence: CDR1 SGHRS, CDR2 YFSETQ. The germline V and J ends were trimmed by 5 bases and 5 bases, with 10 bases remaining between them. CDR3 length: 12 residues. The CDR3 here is CASRSEGTEAFF. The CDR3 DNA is TGCGCCAGCAGGTCTGAGGGGACTGAAGCTTTCTTT.

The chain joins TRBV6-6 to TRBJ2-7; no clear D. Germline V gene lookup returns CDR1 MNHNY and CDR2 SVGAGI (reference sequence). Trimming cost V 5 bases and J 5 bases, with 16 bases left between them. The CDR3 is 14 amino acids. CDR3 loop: CASSRTPSQDEQYF. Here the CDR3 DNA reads TGTGCCAGCAGTAGGACCCCTTCCCAGGACGAGCAGTACTTC.

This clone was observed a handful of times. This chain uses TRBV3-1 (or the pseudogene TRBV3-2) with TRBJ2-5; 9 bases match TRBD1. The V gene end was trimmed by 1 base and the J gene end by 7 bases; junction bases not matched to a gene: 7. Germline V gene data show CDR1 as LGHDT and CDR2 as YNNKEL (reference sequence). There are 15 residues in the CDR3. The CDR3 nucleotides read TGTGCCAGCAGCCAAGGCACAGGGGGCGTAGGGACCCAGTACTTC. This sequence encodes CASSQGTGGVGTQYF.

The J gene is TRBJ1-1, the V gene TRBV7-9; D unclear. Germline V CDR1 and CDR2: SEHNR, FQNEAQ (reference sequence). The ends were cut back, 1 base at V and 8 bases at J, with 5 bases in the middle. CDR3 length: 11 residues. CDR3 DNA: TGTGCCAGCAGCTTAGTGGCCGAAGCTTTCTTT. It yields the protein CASSLVAEAFF.